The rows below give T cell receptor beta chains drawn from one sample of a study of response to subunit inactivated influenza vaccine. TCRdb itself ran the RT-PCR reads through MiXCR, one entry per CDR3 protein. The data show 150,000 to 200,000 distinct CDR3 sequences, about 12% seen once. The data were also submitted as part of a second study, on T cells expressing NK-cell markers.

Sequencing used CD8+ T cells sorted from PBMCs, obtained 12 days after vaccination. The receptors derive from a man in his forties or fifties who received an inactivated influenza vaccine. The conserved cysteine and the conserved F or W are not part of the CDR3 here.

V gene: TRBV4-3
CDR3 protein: ASSQDQAAYNEQF

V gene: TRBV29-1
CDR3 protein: SALAGVEEQY

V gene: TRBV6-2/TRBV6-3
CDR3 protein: ASSYERDSGANVLT

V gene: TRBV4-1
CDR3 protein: ASSQEVAGGLYEQY

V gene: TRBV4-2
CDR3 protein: ASSLDGSSGNTIY

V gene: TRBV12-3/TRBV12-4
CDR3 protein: ASSPFGNEQF

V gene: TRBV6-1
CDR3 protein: ASRDPYTGELF

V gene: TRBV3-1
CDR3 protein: ACTPNPGGGTGELF

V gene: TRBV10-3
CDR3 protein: AISEWDAITGELF

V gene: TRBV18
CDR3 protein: ASSSSGIYEQY

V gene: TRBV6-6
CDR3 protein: ASSYASGSEQY

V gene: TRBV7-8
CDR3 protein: ASSDTGGSPYGYT

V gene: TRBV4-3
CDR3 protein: ASSQTRQLGNTQY

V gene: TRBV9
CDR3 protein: ASSVAGYNEQF

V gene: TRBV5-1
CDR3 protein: ASSLERGVNTEAF

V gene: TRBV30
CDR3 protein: AWSGARQVQF

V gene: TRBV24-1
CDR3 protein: ATSDLSSGGSDTQY

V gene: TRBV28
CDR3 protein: ASSLLVGGEYNEQF

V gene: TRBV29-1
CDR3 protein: SVASGSTDTQY

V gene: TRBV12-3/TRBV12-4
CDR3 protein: ASSSPGWPQH

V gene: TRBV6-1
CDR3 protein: ASSLQGAHLKVDEQF

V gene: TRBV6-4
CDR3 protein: ANDRGRTGELF

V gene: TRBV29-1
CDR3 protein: SVGASGPYEQY

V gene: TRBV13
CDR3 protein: ASSPRGASGSYSTDTQY

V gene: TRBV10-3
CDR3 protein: AIRGQYSTDTQY

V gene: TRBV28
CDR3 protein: ASSSQGRHYGYT

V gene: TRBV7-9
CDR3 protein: ASSPLPTQETQY

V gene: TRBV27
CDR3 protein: ASSLFSGAYEQY

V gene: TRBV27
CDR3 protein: ASRPTGLNTGELF